This T cell receptor (beta chain) was retrieved from a study of T cells in Graves' hyperthyroidism and ophthalmopathy (dated by TCRdb to the late 2010s). As for the study more broadly: TCR V-J signatures able to tell the groups apart were searched for in a discovery cohort of about a hundred patients, of whom approximately 40 had Graves' ophthalmopathy and around 58 had stable Graves' hyperthyroidism. Whether ophthalmopathy could be predicted prospectively was tested in an independent validation cohort made up of roughly 19 hyperthyroidism patients plus 17 patients who later progressed to ophthalmopathy. For training and testing, the 100 or so patients in the discovery cohort were randomly divided in a 7:3 ratio. In addition, the study compared T-cell repertoires in thyroid tissue and in blood from 6 or 7 Graves' hyperthyroidism patients. Following sampling, methimazole starting at 30 mg daily was given to hyperthyroidism patients, and high-dose intravenous methylprednisolone was given to ophthalmopathy patients. The paper describes TCR Vbeta CDR3 sequencing of about 140 peripheral blood samples, made up of some 42 ophthalmopathy patients, more than 70 hyperthyroidism patients and 17 progressor patients.

Concerning this clonotype itself: Its antigen is currently not known. Nothing much larger sits one base from this clone, and base qualities are not available.

General study outcomes and caveats: No statistical method was used to set the sample size in advance, and investigators knew the group allocation. In validation, the model predicted progression to ophthalmopathy a median of about 6.5 months before onset, with about 70% sensitivity and roughly 77% specificity. In cross-validation, a model built on a 13 V-J signature told ophthalmopathy apart from stable hyperthyroidism with 85% to 90% sensitivity and around 83% specificity, and in testing the same model reached 80%/75%. Most expanded thyroid clonotypes (frequency above 0.001) were also detected in blood, suggesting blood repertoires may reflect thyroid immune responses.

Patients with uncontrolled infections, other autoimmune diseases, pregnancy or lactation were excluded. Diagnoses relied on clinical symptoms, serum thyroxine and TRAb, thyroid ultrasound and orbital computed tomography. Trizol reagent was used to extract total RNA, and RNA quality was then checked on an Agilent 2100 Bioanalyzer. From its cysteine to its phenylalanine, the CDR3 spans 16 amino acids. Of the read, only the CDR3 DNA is kept; its 48 bases are in frame from base 1. CDR1 and CDR2 are drawn from the germline V gene: SGHRS, YFSETQ. At the junction V is shortened by 2 bases and J by 4 bases, with 16 bases in between. The TCR beta CDR3 regions were amplified from RNA transcripts. For the first round of RT-PCR on the TCR CDR3, the HTBI primer set was used together with the Qiagen OneStep RT-PCR kit. The libraries were constructed in a second round of multiplex PCR and then size-selected and purified. Libraries were sequenced paired-end with 100 bp reads on an Illumina HiSeq2000. From the authors' description of their analysis: SOAPnuke was used to process the raw data, throwing out any read that contained adapters or uncalled bases, had a mean Phred below 15, or lacked an exact constant-primer or identifier match. High-quality paired reads were merged with COPE v1.2.5, and unique nucleotide sequences were defined as clonotypes. MiTCR v1.1 was used to align clonotypes to the IMGT TRBV, TRBD and TRBJ reference segments. Analysis was restricted to V-J combinations with a frequency above 0.0001, which covered approximately 99% of repertoires. A TCS score was defined as the ratio of F50 (clonal expansion) to E x V (chaos), with BLOSUM62-based TCRdist applied between CDR3 peptides within each V-J. Welch's t-statistics and random forest reduced 514 V-J features to 13, which were used in a naive Bayes classifier (R e1071). The similarity between thyroid and blood repertoires was quantified using the Morisita-Horn index. Through fastp at Q25 and MiXCR, TCRdb rebuilt clones from the public reads, retaining in-frame beta chains. Each record represents a unique CDR3 protein, reported with the most common genes and DNA among its rows. These V and J calls are TCRdb output, not the study's own analysis. The sample table lists 650,000 to 800,000 distinct CDR3 sequences, about 45% of them with a count of one. In total, the top ten clones hold more than 7% of the sample.

This clonotype originated in an adult man with Graves' disease, either hyperthyroidism or ophthalmopathy (not recorded which). The V and J segments used are TRBV5-1 and TRBJ2-1; possibly the D gene is TRBD2, per 5 matching bases. The sample consisted of peripheral blood or thyroid tissue (not recorded which). The encoded CDR3 is CASSLNKRRMYNEQFF. The DNA is TGCGCCAGCAGCTTAAACAAGCGGAGAATGTACAATGAGCAGTTCTTC.